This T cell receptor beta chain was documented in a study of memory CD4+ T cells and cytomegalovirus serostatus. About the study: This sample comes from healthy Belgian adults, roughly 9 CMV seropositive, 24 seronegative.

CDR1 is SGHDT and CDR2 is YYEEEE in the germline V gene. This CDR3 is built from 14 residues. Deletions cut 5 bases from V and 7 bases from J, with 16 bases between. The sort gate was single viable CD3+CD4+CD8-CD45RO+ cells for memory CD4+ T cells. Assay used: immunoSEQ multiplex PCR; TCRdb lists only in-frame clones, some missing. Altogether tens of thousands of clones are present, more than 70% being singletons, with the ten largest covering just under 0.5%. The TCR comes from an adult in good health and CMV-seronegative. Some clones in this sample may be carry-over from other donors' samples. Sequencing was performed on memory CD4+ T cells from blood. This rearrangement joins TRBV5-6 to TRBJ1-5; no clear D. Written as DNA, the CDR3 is TGTGCCAGCAGTTCGGGTGGGAGGGAGCAGCCCCAGCATTTT. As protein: CASSSGGREQPQHF.